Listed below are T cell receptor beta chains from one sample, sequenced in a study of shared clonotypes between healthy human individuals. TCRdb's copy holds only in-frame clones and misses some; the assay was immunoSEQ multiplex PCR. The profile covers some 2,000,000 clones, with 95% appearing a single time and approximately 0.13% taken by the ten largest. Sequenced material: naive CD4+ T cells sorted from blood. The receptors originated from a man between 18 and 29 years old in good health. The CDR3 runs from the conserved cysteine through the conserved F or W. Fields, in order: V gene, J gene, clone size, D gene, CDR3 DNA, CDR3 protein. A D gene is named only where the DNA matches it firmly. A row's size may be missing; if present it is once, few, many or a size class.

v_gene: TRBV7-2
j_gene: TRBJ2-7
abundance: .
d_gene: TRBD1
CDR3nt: TGTGCCAGCAGCTTAAGACAGGGGTACTACGAGCAGTACTTC
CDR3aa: CASSLRQGYYEQYF

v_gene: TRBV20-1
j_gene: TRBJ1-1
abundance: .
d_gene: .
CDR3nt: TGCAGTGCCAGGGAGATTGAAGCTTTCTTT
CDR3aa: CSAREIEAFF

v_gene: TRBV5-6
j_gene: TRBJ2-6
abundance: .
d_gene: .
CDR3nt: TGTGCCAGCAGCTTAATAGTGACGGCGACGGGGGCCAACGTCCTGACTTTC
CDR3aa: CASSLIVTATGANVLTF

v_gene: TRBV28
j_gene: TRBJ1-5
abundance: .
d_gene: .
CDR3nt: TGTGCCAGCAGTTTGGTAAATCAGCCCCAGCATTTT
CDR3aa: CASSLVNQPQHF

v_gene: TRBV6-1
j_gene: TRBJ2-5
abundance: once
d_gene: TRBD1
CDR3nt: TGTGCCAGCAGAGGCAGGGGGCGCGGGGAGACCCAGTACTTC
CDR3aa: CASRGRGRGETQYF

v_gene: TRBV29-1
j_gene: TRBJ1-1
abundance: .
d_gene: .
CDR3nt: TGCAGCGTTGAAGATGGGAACAGGTCTGAAGCTTTCTTT
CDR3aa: CSVEDGNRSEAFF

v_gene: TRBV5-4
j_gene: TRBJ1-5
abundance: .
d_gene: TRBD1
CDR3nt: TGTGCCAGCAGCTCCGGACAGGGGAATCAGCCCCAGCATTTT
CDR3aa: CASSSGQGNQPQHF

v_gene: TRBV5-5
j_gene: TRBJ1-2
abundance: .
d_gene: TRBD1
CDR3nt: TGTGCCAGCAGCCGGTCGCGTGGGGACAGGGGCTACACCTTC
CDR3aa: CASSRSRGDRGYTF

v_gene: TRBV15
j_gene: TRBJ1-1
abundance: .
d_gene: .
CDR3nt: TGTGCCACCGCCGGAGGGCTGAACACTGAAGCTTTCTTT
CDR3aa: CATAGGLNTEAFF

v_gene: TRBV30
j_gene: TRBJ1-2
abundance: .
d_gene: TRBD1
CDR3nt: TGTGCCTGGAGTGCCGGGACAGGGATTGGCTACACCTTC
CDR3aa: CAWSAGTGIGYTF

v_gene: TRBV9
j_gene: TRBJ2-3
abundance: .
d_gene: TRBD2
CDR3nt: TGTGCCAGCAGCCCTCGACTAGCGGGGGGGCCGGGAGATACGCAGTATTTT
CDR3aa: CASSPRLAGGPGDTQYF

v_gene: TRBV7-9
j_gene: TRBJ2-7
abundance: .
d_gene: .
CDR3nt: TGTGCCAGCACAAGATTGGGACTGAGGTCTCACGAGCAGTACTTC
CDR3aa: CASTRLGLRSHEQYF

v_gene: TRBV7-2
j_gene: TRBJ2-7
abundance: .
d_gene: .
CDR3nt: TGTGCCAGCAGCGCGCCGGAGAGGGGCTACGAGCAGTACTTC
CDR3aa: CASSAPERGYEQYF

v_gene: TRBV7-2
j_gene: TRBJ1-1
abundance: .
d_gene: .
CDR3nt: TGTGCCAGCAGCTTGAACCAGGGGAACACTGAAGCTTTCTTT
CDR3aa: CASSLNQGNTEAFF

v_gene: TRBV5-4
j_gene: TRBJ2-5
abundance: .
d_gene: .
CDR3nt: TGTGCCAGCAGCCCGAACCGGGACTTAAAGCAAGAGACCCAGTACTTC
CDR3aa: CASSPNRDLKQETQYF

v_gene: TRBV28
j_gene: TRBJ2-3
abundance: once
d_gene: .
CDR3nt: TGTGCCAGCACGGTCACGAAAATGGATACGCAGTATTTT
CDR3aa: CASTVTKMDTQYF

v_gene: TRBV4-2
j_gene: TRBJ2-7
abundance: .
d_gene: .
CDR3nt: TGTGCCAGCAGCCAAGCCGGGGGGCGAGACTCCTACGAGCAGTACTTC
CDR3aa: CASSQAGGRDSYEQYF

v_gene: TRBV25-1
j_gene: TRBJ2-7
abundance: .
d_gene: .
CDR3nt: TGTGCCAGCAGTCCAACGCCCTACGAGCAGTACTTC
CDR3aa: CASSPTPYEQYF

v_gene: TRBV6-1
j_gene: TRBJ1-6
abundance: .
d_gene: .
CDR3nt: TGTGCCAGCATGCGACCCGAGAGGGAAAATTCACCCCTCCACTTT
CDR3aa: CASMRPERENSPLHF

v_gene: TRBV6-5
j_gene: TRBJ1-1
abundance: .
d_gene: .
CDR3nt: TGTGCCAGCAGTGTCCCAGGGGCGCGCATCACTGAAGCTTTCTTT
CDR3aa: CASSVPGARITEAFF

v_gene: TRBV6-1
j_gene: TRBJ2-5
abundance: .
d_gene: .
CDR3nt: TGTGCCAGCGGCCAAGGGGAGACCCAGTACTTC
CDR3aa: CASGQGETQYF

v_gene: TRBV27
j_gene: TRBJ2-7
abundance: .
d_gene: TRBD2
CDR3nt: TGTGCCAGCGCGATGTCGAGCGGGAGCCACGAGCAGTACTTC
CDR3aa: CASAMSSGSHEQYF

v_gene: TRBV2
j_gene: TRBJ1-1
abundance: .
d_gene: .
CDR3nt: TGTGCCAGCAGGGATACAGGGATCTCTAAAGCTTTCTTT
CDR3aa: CASRDTGISKAFF

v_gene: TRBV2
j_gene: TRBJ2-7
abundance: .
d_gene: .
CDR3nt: TGTGCCAGCAGTGAACCCGGAAGGCGGACCTCCTACGAGCAGTACTTC
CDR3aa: CASSEPGRRTSYEQYF

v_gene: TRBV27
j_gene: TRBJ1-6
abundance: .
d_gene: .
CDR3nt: TGTGCCAGCAGTACCGTCAATTCACCCCTCCACTTT
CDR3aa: CASSTVNSPLHF

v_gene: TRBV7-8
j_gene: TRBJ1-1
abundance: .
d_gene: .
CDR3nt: TGTGCCAGCAGCCTGGGGCCGGCGGTGAACACTGAAGCTTTCTTT
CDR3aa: CASSLGPAVNTEAFF

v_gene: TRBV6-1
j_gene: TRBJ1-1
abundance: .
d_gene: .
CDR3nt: TGTGCCAGCAGTGAAGCGCTTCGGGGTACTGAAGCTTTCTTT
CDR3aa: CASSEALRGTEAFF

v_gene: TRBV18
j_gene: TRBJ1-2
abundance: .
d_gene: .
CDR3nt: TGTGCCAGCTCACCAAACGAGGTGACGAGCGATGGCTACACCTTC
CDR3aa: CASSPNEVTSDGYTF

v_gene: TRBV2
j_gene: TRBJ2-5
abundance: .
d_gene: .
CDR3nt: TGTGCCAGCAGTATGGGACTCATCCAAGAGACCCAGTACTTC
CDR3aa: CASSMGLIQETQYF

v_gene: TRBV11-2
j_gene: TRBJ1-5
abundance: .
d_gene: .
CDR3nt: TGTGCCAGCAGCTTAGCCCGTAATCAGCCCCAGCATTTT
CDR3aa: CASSLARNQPQHF

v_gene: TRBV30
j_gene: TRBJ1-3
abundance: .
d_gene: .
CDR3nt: TGTGCCTCCCATAGGGTATCTGGAAACACCATATATTTT
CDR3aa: CASHRVSGNTIYF

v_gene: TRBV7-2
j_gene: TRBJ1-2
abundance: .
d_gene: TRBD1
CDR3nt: TGTGCCAGCAGCTTAGAAGGGGGCGTTGGGTATGGCTACACCTTC
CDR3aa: CASSLEGGVGYGYTF

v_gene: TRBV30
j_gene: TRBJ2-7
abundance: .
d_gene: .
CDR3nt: TGTGCCTGGAGTACCCCCCAAGGGCCCTACGAGCAGTACTTC
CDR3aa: CAWSTPQGPYEQYF

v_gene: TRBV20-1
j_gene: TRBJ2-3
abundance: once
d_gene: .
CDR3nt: TGCAGTGCGAACCCTACAGATACGCAGTATTTT
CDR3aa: CSANPTDTQYF

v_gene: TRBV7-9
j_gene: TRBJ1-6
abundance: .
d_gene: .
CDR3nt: TGTGCCAGCAGCTTAGGGGAGGATTCGAACTCACCCCTCCACTTT
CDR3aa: CASSLGEDSNSPLHF

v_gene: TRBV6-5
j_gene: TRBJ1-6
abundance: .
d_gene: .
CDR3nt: TGTGCCAGCAGGGGGAGGGCAAATTCACCCCTCCACTTT
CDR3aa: CASRGRANSPLHF

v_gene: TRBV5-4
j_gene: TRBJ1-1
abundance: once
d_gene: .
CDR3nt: TGTGCCAGCAGCTCGGGCAGGGCGGAAGGGACTGAAGCTTTCTTT
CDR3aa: CASSSGRAEGTEAFF

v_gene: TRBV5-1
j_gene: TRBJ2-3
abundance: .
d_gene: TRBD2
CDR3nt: TGCGCCAGCAGCTTGGCGGGCCGGGGGGGAAGCACAGATACGCAGTATTTT
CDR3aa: CASSLAGRGGSTDTQYF

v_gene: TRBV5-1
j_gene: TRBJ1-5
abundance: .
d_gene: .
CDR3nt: TGCGCCAGCAGCTTGGAGGCAGGTAGCAATCAGCCCCAGCATTTT
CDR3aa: CASSLEAGSNQPQHF

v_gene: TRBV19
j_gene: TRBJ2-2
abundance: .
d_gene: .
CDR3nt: TGTGCCAGTAGGTCCTGGACAGATAACACCGGGGAGCTGTTTTTT
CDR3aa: CASRSWTDNTGELFF